Sequencing of this T cell receptor beta chain was carried out in a study of T cells in Graves' hyperthyroidism and ophthalmopathy. As for the study in general: Peripheral blood was taken when the disease was first diagnosed, before any treatment began. Study outcomes and limitations: Among clonotypes expanded in thyroid above 0.001, most were also found in blood.

Amplification yielded TCR beta CDR3 regions, with RNA transcripts as the source. The study used the HTBI primer set for a first-round RT-PCR of the TCR CDR3. Each CDR3 protein is one row after TCRdb ran MiXCR on the multiplex PCR reads. This sample carries 550,000 to 600,000 distinct CDR3 sequences, 16% of them seen once, and the ten largest clones take 18%. This clonotype was picked up a small number of times. What it binds is not known. Among the patients, aged 18 to 65, hyperthyroidism was newly diagnosed and had lasted under 2 months. The study left out patients who had uncontrolled infection, other autoimmune disease, pregnancy or lactation. From germline, CDR1 is SGHRS and CDR2 YFSETQ. This CDR3 is 15 amino acids long. V was clipped by 1 base and J by 5 bases; unmatched bases: 5.

This receptor was obtained from a young woman with Graves' hyperthyroidism. This chain joins TRBV5-1 and TRBJ2-3, with TRBD2 matching 9 bases. Material: blood. The CDR3 loop reads CASSLRRGGGDTQYF. In nucleotides, the CDR3 is TGCGCCAGCAGCTTGCGGCGGGGGGGCGGAGATACGCAGTATTTT.